The 9 T cell receptor beta chains given below trace back to one sample, sequenced in a study of blood T cell repertoires in COVID-19. Repertoires were generated with immunoSEQ multiplex PCR, while TCRdb's copy carries only in-frame clones and drops some. Among 210,000 or so clones listed, about nine tenths were seen once. Sequences were obtained from peripheral blood. These receptors were obtained from a woman aged 40 to 55 with acute or convalescent COVID-19.

The chain links TRBV3-1 (or the pseudogene TRBV3-2) to TRBJ1-2; 10 nucleotides match TRBD1. The CDR3 runs 14 residues. J lost 5 bases, V lost 4 bases, and 4 bases had no gene match. Germline CDR1 LGHDT, CDR2 YNNKEL (reference sequence). This chain's CDR3 is CASSLGTGEYGYTF. The CDR3 DNA reads as TGTGCCAGCAGCCTCGGGACAGGGGAGTATGGCTACACCTTC.

In its sample, this clone was seen once. The chain carries TRBV2 and TRBJ1-4, with D unresolved. Trimming left V 5 bases short and J 6 bases short, with 4 bases between. The CDR3 has 11 residues. CDR1 and CDR2 (germline): SNHLY, FYNNEI. The DNA for the CDR3 is TGTGCCAGCAGTCTTCATGAAAAACTGTTTTTT. Protein: CASSLHEKLFF.

Note on this clone: The same CDR3 arises from other DNA sequences in this sample as well. The chain uses TRBV2 and TRBJ2-1, with D possibly TRBD2 on 6 matching bases. V lost 4 bases, J lost 1 base, and 11 bases lay in between. This CDR3 has 15 residues. Germline values: CDR1 SNHLY, CDR2 FYNNEI. The CDR3 spells CASSASAGSYNEQFF. In DNA form, the CDR3 reads TGTGCCAGCAGTGCCTCGGCGGGGTCCTACAATGAGCAGTTCTTC.

This clone appeared once. The V and J genes are TRBV5-1 and TRBJ2-5; 7 bases align to TRBD2. The CDR3 loop spans 16 amino acids. V lost 4 bases, J lost 4 bases, and 13 bases stayed unmatched. Germline V CDR1 and CDR2: SGHRS, YFSETQ. This CDR3 reads CASSPRTSHGSETQYF. For the CDR3, the DNA is TGCGCCAGCAGCCCCCGGACTAGTCATGGGTCAGAGACCCAGTACTTC.

V usage is TRBV7-3 and J usage is TRBJ2-7; 9 bases align to TRBD2. The CDR3 totals 16 residues. CDR1 is SGHTA and CDR2 is FQGTGA in the germline V gene. After removal of 5 bases from V and 3 bases from J, the junction contained 11 bases not matched to a gene. The CDR3 region is CASSPPLAGRLYEQYV. The CDR3 DNA reads TGTGCCAGCAGCCCCCCGCTAGCGGGGCGTCTCTACGAGCAGTACGTC.

J is TRBJ2-2 and V is TRBV7-9; 10 nucleotides align to TRBD1. Losses at the gene ends were 5 bases for V and 3 bases for J; bases not matched to a gene: 6. Germline V gene data show CDR1 as SEHNR and CDR2 as FQNEAQ (reference sequence). The length of the CDR3 is 16 residues. The CDR3 sequence: CASSQSGTGDTGELFF. The CDR3 DNA is TGTGCCAGCAGCCAGTCCGGGACAGGGGACACCGGGGAGCTGTTTTTT.

The chain employs TRBV18 and TRBJ2-2; 7 positions match TRBD1. Germline V gene data show CDR1 as KGHSH and CDR2 as LQKENI. This CDR3 comprises 15 residues. V was clipped by 3 bases and J by 8 bases; unmatched bases: 9. The CDR3 sequence: CASSPLEGAVGELFF. CDR3 in DNA: TGTGCCAGCTCACCCCTTGAGGGGGCGGTTGGGGAGCTGTTTTTT.

Worth noting for this clone: This same CDR3 is encoded by further DNA sequences in the sample. The CDR3 is CASSLGQGHGYTF. Here the CDR3 DNA reads TGCGCCAGCAGCTTAGGACAGGGCCATGGCTACACCTTC. The chain couples TRBV5-1 to TRBJ1-2; TRBD1 matches at 8 bases. CDR1 SGHRS and CDR2 YFSETQ come from the germline V gene. The V and J ends lost 2 bases and 6 bases, in that order; junction bases with no gene match: 3. The CDR3 spans 13 residues.

The chain has TRBV11-2 and TRBJ1-6; the match to TRBD1 covers 12 bases. CDR1 SGHAT and CDR2 FQNNGV come from the germline V gene. This CDR3 spans 14 amino acids. Trimming at V came to 6 bases and at J to 12 bases, leaving 6 bases not matched to a gene. Written as DNA, the CDR3 is TGTGCCAGCAGTTCCGGGACAGGGGGCATACCCCTCCACTTT. Its translation: CASSSGTGGIPLHF.